The 13 T cell receptor beta chains below come from one sample, sequenced in a study of shared clonotypes between healthy human individuals. The method was immunoSEQ multiplex PCR; TCRdb's version includes in-frame clones alone and lacks a portion of them. Found here are about 490,000 clones, over 65% of them singletons; the top ten hold 13%. The source material was PBMCs. These receptors came from a woman aged 40 to 50 in good health. Some clones in this sample may be carry-over from other donors' samples.

The V call is TRBV6-5, the J call TRBJ1-2, with 7 bases lining up with TRBD1. CDR1 and CDR2 from the germline V gene are MNHEY and SVGAGI. There are 15 residues in the CDR3. V shed 0 bases, J shed 4 bases, and the junction held 5 bases outside the gene matches. CDR3 sequence: CASSYSLDRAYGYTF. DNA of the CDR3: TGTGCCAGCAGTTACTCGCTCGACAGGGCCTATGGCTACACCTTC.

The CDR3 loop reads CASSRRGTSAGVEQFF. The CDR3 nucleotides are TGCGCCAGCAGCCGTAGGGGGACTAGCGCCGGGGTTGAGCAGTTCTTC. The chain has TRBV5-1 and TRBJ2-1; 10 bases line up with TRBD2. The CDR3 is 16 residues long. Trimming removed 4 bases from V and 9 bases from J; junction bases left unmatched: 13. Per germline, CDR1 SGHRS and CDR2 YFSETQ.

This chain joins TRBV11-2 and TRBJ2-7, with TRBD2 identical over 11 bases. Germline V gene lookup returns CDR1 SGHAT and CDR2 FQNNGV. The CDR3 is 15 residues long. J lost 5 bases, V lost 3 bases, and 6 bases had no gene match. In DNA, the CDR3 is TGTGCCAGCAGCTTCGGTAGCGGGAGGGTCGACGAGCAGTACTTC. This translates into CASSFGSGRVDEQYF.

The J gene is TRBJ2-7, the V gene TRBV15; 10 nucleotides agree with TRBD2. V was clipped by 1 base and J by 3 bases; unmatched bases: 24. This CDR3 spans 22 amino acids. Germline CDR1 and CDR2: LNHNV and YYDKDF (reference sequence). The CDR3 here is CATSRALSVAGGPRAFYYEQYF. The DNA of the CDR3 is TGTGCCACCAGCAGAGCCCTTTCGGTAGCGGGAGGTCCTAGGGCCTTTTACTACGAGCAGTACTTC.

The rearrangement links TRBV28 to TRBJ1-2, with D tentatively TRBD1 (6 bases). V lost 3 bases and J lost 3, with 14 bases in between. Germline V gene sequence: CDR1 MDHEN, CDR2 SYDVKM. The CDR3 spans 15 residues. Here the CDR3 DNA reads TGTGCCAGCAGTTTTTCGGGGGGCGTGGACTATGGCTACACCTTC. This gives the protein CASSFSGGVDYGYTF.

V is TRBV5-1 and J is TRBJ2-2; TRBD1 matches at 8 bases. From germline, CDR1 is SGHRS and CDR2 YFSETQ. The CDR3 sequence is 16 residues long. J lost 3 bases, V lost 4 bases, and 8 bases had no gene match. For the CDR3, the DNA is TGCGCCAGCAGCCCGAGGGGACAGGCCCACACCGGGGAGCTGTTTTTT. Its protein product is CASSPRGQAHTGELFF.

Comment on this clone: A far larger clone is one base from this, pointing to a likely read error. The V and J genes are TRBV27 and TRBJ1-4, with D possibly TRBD1 on 6 matching bases. The germline gives CDR1 MNHEY, CDR2 SMNVEV (reference sequence). V lost 5 bases and J 7 bases, leaving 14 bases between the germline ends. This CDR3 spans 14 amino acids. Here the CDR3 DNA reads TGTGCCAGCAGTAGACGGGGGGCGCTTGAAAAACTGTTTTTT. Protein sequence: CASSRRGALEKLFF.

As regards this clone: Other nucleotide sequences in the sample specify the same CDR3. The rearrangement joins TRBV5-1 to TRBJ2-5, with TRBD2 identical over 13 bases. Germline V CDR1 and CDR2: SGHRS, YFSETQ. V trimming: 3 bases; J trimming: 5 bases; junction bases outside the gene matches: 7. CDR3 length equals 16 residues. The CDR3 here is CASSYGLAGVGETQYF. The CDR3 DNA is TGCGCCAGCAGCTACGGACTAGCGGGAGTTGGGGAGACCCAGTACTTC. The full variable domain, its missing parts supplied by reference TRBV5-1 and TRBJ2-5, is KAGVTQTPRYLIKTRGQQVTLSCSPISGHRSVSWYQQTPGQGLQFLFEYFSETQRNKGNFPGRFSGRQFSNSRSEMNVSTLELGDSALYLCASSYGLAGVGETQYFGPGTRLLVL.

The chain combines TRBV30 with TRBJ2-1; D may be TRBD1 (5 bases). The CDR3 extends over 14 amino acids. V dropped 3 bases and J dropped 9 bases, with 18 bases sitting between them. Germline values: CDR1 GTSNPN, CDR2 SVGIG (reference sequence). The CDR3, as DNA: TGTGCCTGGAGCTCCCTTGGGCCAACAGGTGAGCAGTTCTTC. Translation gives CAWSSLGPTGEQFF.

The chain has TRBV5-4 and TRBJ2-2; 11 positions match TRBD2. From germline, CDR1 is SGHNT and CDR2 YYREEE (reference sequence). The CDR3 spans 17 residues. J gave up 6 bases and V 0 bases, and 7 bases lay outside the gene matches. CDR3 in amino acids: CASSLGTSGSIAGELFF. The CDR3 nucleotides read TGTGCCAGCAGCTTGGGAACTAGCGGGAGTATCGCCGGGGAGCTGTTTTTT.

The gene calls are TRBV2 and TRBJ1-4; perhaps TRBD1 as D (5 bases). This CDR3 comprises 12 residues. V shed 4 bases and J shed 7 bases, with 7 bases lying between them. The germline gives CDR1 SNHLY, CDR2 FYNNEI. The CDR3 spells CASSVRGEKLFF. The CDR3 DNA reads as TGTGCCAGCAGTGTAAGGGGTGAAAAACTGTTTTTT.

The CDR3, as DNA: TGTGCCAGCCATCCGGGACAGGGAACGGATACGCAGTATTTT. It is translated as CASHPGQGTDTQYF. This chain connects TRBV28 to TRBJ2-3; the match to TRBD1 covers 9 bases. J gave up 6 bases and V 8 bases, and 9 bases lay outside the gene matches. This CDR3 has 14 residues. Germline loops: CDR1 MDHEN, CDR2 SYDVKM.

The chain joins TRBV19 to TRBJ1-1; D is uncertain. With 2 bases removed from V and 1 base from J, the gap between germline ends came to 14 bases. Germline CDR1 reads LNHDA; CDR2 reads SQIVND (reference sequence). The CDR3 covers 16 residues. Written as DNA, the CDR3 is TGTGCCAGTAGTATATCCGGGGTTGGCTGGAACACTGAAGCTTTCTTT. Its translation: CASSISGVGWNTEAFF.